Listed below are T cell receptor beta chains from one sample, sequenced in a study of OX40 agonist ivuxolimab in advanced cancers. The data were produced by immunoSEQ multiplex PCR, yet TCRdb's version contains in-frame clones alone and is incomplete. The sample has around 5,900 clones; over 65% are singletons. The sequenced sample was CD4+ or CD8+ T cells sorted from blood, obtained in a trial of the OX40 agonist ivuxolimab. All receptors derive from an adult with an advanced solid tumor such as melanoma, head and neck, liver or kidney cancer. The CDR3 runs from the conserved cysteine through the conserved F or W. Fields, in order: clone size, J gene, V gene, D gene, CDR3 protein, CDR3 DNA. D genes are given only for firm matches. Clone size, where shown, is once, few, many, or a class for clones that have expanded.

large TRBJ2-5 TRBV5-6 TRBD1 CASSLGQTGLETQYF TGTGCCAGCAGCTTGGGGCAGACAGGGTTGGAGACCCAGTACTTC
- TRBJ2-1 TRBV11-3 - CASSLEDVWNEQFF TGTGCCAGCAGCTTAGAGGACGTATGGAATGAGCAGTTCTTC
- TRBJ1-2 TRBV27 - CASSPSGVYGYTF TGTGCCAGCAGTCCCTCAGGGGTCTATGGCTACACCTTC
- TRBJ2-4 TRBV6-1 TRBD2 CASKERGGLNIQYF TGTGCCAGCAAAGAGCGGGGGGGCCTAAACATTCAGTACTTC
- TRBJ2-1 TRBV4-1 - CASSQEYTQFF TGCGCCAGCAGCCAAGAATACACGCAGTTCTTC
- TRBJ2-3 TRBV29-1 - CSVEIGRGGPDTQYF TGCAGCGTTGAGATCGGGCGAGGGGGACCAGATACGCAGTATTTT
- TRBJ1-1 TRBV28 TRBD1 CASSPPTRQGKTEAFF TGTGCCAGCAGTCCCCCCACAAGACAGGGAAAGACTGAAGCTTTCTTT
- TRBJ2-7 TRBV19 - CASSQGRPYEQYF TGTGCCAGTAGTCAGGGACGGCCCTACGAGCAGTACTTC
- TRBJ2-7 TRBV5-1 - CASSSDPYEQYF TGCGCCAGCAGTTCTGACCCCTACGAGCAGTACTTC
- TRBJ2-5 TRBV30 TRBD2 CAWEAGGGETQYF TGTGCCTGGGAGGCGGGCGGGGGAGAGACCCAGTACTTC
few TRBJ2-3 TRBV5-1 TRBD2 CASSYRGGGTDTQYF TGCGCCAGCAGCTATCGCGGGGGTGGCACAGATACGCAGTATTTT
once TRBJ2-1 TRBV5-4 TRBD2 CASSLVAGPYNEQFF TGTGCCAGCAGCCTCGTAGCGGGACCATACAATGAGCAGTTCTTC
- TRBJ1-2 TRBV2 - CASSSGTDIFNYGYTF TGTGCCAGCAGTTCCGGGACCGACATTTTTAACTATGGCTACACCTTC
- TRBJ2-7 TRBV29-1 TRBD2 CSVVEGGAYEQYF TGCAGCGTTGTGGAGGGAGGGGCCTACGAGCAGTACTTC
- TRBJ1-2 TRBV9 - CASSVGGAQGYTF TGTGCCAGCAGCGTAGGGGGGGCACAAGGCTACACCTTC
- TRBJ1-5 TRBV19 - CASSLNSNQPQHF TGTGCCAGTAGTTTGAATAGCAATCAGCCCCAGCATTTT
- TRBJ1-1 TRBV5-5 - CASSLNYAEAFF TGTGCCAGCAGCTTGAATTACGCTGAAGCTTTCTTT
- TRBJ2-7 TRBV6-5 TRBD1 CASSLQGRSYEQYF TGTGCCAGCAGTCTACAGGGGAGATCCTACGAGCAGTACTTC
- TRBJ2-1 TRBV4-1 TRBD1 CASSQTGNEQFF TGCGCCAGCAGCCAGACAGGGAATGAGCAGTTCTTC
medium-sized TRBJ2-1 TRBV6-6 TRBD1 CASSPRTGNYNEQFF TGTGCCAGCAGTCCCCGGACAGGGAACTACAATGAGCAGTTCTTC
- TRBJ1-5 TRBV2 - CASSERAGGNQPQHF TGTGCCAGCAGTGAAAGGGCCGGGGGCAATCAGCCCCAGCATTTT
- TRBJ1-5 TRBV28 - CASSSGVGNQPQHF TGTGCCAGCAGTTCAGGGGTAGGAAATCAGCCCCAGCATTTT
- TRBJ1-4 TRBV19 - CASSMGGTHEKLFF TGTGCCAGTAGTATGGGGGGTACTCATGAAAAACTGTTTTTT
once TRBJ1-1 TRBV27 TRBD1 CASHIQGGNTEAFF TGTGCCAGCCATATACAGGGGGGGAATACTGAAGCTTTCTTT
- TRBJ2-7 TRBV7-6 TRBD2 CASSVLAGGAGYEQYF TGTGCCAGCAGCGTCCTAGCGGGAGGAGCTGGCTACGAGCAGTACTTC
few TRBJ1-2 TRBV5-1 - CASSPWDSPSDYGYTF TGCGCCAGCAGCCCCTGGGACTCCCCAAGCGACTATGGCTACACCTTC
- TRBJ2-7 TRBV19 - CASSIDRETNYEQYF TGTGCCAGTAGTATAGATCGGGAAACCAACTACGAGCAGTACTTC
- TRBJ2-5 TRBV28 - CASGWGRGETQYF TGTGCCAGCGGTTGGGGGCGAGGGGAGACCCAGTACTTC
- TRBJ2-5 TRBV5-6 - CASSLVARGIETQYF TGTGCCAGCAGCTTGGTGGCCCGGGGAATAGAGACCCAGTACTTC
- TRBJ1-1 TRBV6-5 TRBD1 CASRPRGRFRTEAFF TGTGCCAGCAGACCCAGGGGGCGCTTTCGCACTGAAGCTTTCTTT
- TRBJ2-2 TRBV11-2 TRBD1 CASSFGQGGTGELFF TGTGCCAGCAGCTTCGGACAGGGAGGCACCGGGGAGCTGTTTTTT
- TRBJ1-1 TRBV27 - CASGDTEAFF TGTGCCAGCGGGGACACTGAAGCTTTCTTT
- TRBJ2-7 TRBV15 TRBD1 CATSAPGQGTYEQYF TGTGCCACCAGCGCCCCGGGACAGGGGACGTACGAGCAGTACTTC
- TRBJ2-7 TRBV27 - CASSLRNPSGTYEQYF TGTGCCAGCAGTTTAAGGAACCCTTCGGGTACCTACGAGCAGTACTTC
- TRBJ2-1 TRBV5-4 TRBD2 CASSGRSSGNEQFF TGTGCCAGCAGCGGGAGGTCTAGCGGCAATGAGCAGTTCTTC
- TRBJ1-1 TRBV10-3 - CAISEVWGETEAFF TGTGCCATCAGTGAGGTCTGGGGGGAAACTGAAGCTTTCTTT
- TRBJ2-4 TRBV5-1 - CASSLGGNIQYF TGCGCCAGCAGCTTGGGTGGAAACATTCAGTACTTC
- TRBJ2-7 TRBV9 TRBD2 CASSVDAGVYEQYF TGTGCCAGCAGCGTAGATGCGGGAGTGTACGAGCAGTACTTC
- TRBJ2-1 TRBV2 - CASSGDSSSYNEQFF TGTGCCAGCAGTGGGGACTCGAGCTCCTACAATGAGCAGTTCTTC
- TRBJ2-7 TRBV29-1 - CSVEDSRYSYEQYF TGCAGCGTTGAAGATAGCAGATACTCCTACGAGCAGTACTTC
- TRBJ1-5 TRBV5-6 TRBD1 CASSLFGTGSQPQHF TGTGCCAGCAGCTTATTCGGGACAGGGAGTCAGCCCCAGCATTTT
- TRBJ1-3 TRBV11-2 - CASSLLVSSGNTIYF TGTGCCAGCAGCCTCCTTGTGAGCTCTGGAAACACCATATATTTT
- TRBJ2-3 TRBV15 - CATRGDITDTQYF TGTGCCACCCGGGGGGACATCACAGATACGCAGTATTTT
- TRBJ2-2 TRBV5-3 - CARSLAGGRTGELFF TGTGCCAGAAGCTTGGCAGGGGGGAGGACCGGGGAGCTGTTTTTT